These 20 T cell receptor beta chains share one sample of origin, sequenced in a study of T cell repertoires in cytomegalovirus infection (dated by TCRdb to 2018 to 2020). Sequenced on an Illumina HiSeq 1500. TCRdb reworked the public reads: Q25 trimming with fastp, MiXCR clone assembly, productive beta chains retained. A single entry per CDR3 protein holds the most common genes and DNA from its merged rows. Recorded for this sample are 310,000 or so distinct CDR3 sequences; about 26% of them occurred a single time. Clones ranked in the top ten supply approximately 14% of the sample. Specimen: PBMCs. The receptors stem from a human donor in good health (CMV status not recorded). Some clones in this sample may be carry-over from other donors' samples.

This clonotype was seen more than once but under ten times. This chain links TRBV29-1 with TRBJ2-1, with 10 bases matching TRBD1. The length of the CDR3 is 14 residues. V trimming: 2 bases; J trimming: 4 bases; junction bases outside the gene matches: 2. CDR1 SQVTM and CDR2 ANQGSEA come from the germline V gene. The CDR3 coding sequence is TGCAGCGTTGAAAGGGACAGGGGATACAATGAGCAGTTCTTC. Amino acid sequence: CSVERDRGYNEQFF.

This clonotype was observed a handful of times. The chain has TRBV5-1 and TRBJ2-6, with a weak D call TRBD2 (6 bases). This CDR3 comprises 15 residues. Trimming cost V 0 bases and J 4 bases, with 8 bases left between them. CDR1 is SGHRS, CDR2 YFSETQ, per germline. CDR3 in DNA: TGCGCCAGCAGCTTGGATGGGAGGGGGGCCAACGTCCTGACTTTC. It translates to CASSLDGRGANVLTF.

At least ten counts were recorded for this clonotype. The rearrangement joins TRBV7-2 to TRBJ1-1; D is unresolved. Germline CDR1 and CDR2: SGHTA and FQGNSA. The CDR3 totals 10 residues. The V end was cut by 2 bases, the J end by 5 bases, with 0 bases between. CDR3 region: CASSLTEAFF. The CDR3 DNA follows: TGTGCCAGCAGCTTAACTGAAGCTTTCTTT.

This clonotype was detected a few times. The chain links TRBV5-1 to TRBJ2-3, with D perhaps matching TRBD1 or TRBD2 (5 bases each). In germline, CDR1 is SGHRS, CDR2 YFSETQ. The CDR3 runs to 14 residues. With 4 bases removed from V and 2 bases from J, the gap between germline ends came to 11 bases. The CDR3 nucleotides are TGCGCCAGCAGCCCCGGGACGACCACAGATACGCAGTATTTT. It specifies CASSPGTTTDTQYF.

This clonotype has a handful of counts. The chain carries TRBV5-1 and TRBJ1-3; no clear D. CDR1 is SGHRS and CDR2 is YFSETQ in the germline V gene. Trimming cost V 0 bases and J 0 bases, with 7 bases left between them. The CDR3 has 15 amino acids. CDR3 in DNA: TGCGCCAGCAGCTTGGTATCCCACTCTGGAAACACCATATATTTT. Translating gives CASSLVSHSGNTIYF. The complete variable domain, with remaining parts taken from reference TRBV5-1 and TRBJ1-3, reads KAGVTQTPRYLIKTRGQQVTLSCSPISGHRSVSWYQQTPGQGLQFLFEYFSETQRNKGNFPGRFSGRQFSNSRSEMNVSTLELGDSALYLCASSLVSHSGNTIYFGEGSWLTVV.

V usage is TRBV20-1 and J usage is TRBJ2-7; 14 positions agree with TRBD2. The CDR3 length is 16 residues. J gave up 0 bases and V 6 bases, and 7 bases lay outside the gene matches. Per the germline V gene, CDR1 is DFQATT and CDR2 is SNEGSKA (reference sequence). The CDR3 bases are TGCAGTGCCTCCGGGACTAGCGGGGGCAGCTCCTACGAGCAGTACTTC. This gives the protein CSASGTSGGSSYEQYF.

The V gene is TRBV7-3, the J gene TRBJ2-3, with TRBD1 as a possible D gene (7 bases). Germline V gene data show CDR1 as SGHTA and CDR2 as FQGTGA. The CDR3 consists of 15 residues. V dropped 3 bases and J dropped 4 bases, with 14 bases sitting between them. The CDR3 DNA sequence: TGTGCCAGCAGCTTCCAGGGGGGCAGGGCAGATACGCAGTATTTT. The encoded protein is CASSFQGGRADTQYF.

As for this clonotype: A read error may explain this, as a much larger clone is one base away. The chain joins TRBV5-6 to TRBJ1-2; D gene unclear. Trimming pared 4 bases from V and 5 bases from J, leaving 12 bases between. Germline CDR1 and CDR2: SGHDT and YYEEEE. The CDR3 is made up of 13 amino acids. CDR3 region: CASSPDAGYGYTF. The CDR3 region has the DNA TGTGCCAGCAGCCCGGATGCGGGATATGGCTACACCTTC. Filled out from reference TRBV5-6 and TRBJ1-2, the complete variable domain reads DAGVTQSPTHLIKTRGQQVTLRCSPKSGHDTVSWYQQALGQGPQFIFQYYEEEERQRGNFPDRFSGHQFPNYSSELNVNALLLGDSALYLCASSPDAGYGYTFGSGTRLTVV.

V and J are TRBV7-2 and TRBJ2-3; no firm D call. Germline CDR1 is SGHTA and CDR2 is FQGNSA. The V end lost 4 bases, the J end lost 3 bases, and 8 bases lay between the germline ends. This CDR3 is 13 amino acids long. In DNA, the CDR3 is TGTGCCAGCAGCTCCCAAATAACAGATACGCAGTATTTT. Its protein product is CASSSQITDTQYF.

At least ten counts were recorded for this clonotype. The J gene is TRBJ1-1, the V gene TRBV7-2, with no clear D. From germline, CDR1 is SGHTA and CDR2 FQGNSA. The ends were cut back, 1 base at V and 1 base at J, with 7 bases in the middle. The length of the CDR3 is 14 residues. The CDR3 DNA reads TGTGCCAGCAGCTTAGATGTGAGGAACACTGAAGCTTTCTTT. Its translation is CASSLDVRNTEAFF.

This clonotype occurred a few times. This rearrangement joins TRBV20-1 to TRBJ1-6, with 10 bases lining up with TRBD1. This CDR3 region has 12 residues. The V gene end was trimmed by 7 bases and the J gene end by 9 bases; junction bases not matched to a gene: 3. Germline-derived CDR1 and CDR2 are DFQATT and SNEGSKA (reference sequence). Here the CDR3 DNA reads TGCAGTGGACAGGGGGCACTTTCACCCCTCCACTTT. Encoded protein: CSGQGALSPLHF.

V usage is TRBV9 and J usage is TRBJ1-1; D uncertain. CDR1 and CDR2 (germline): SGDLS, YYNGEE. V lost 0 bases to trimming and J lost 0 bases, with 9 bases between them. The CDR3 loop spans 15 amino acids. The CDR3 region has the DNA TGTGCCAGCAGCGTAGTGGAGACCATGAACACTGAAGCTTTCTTT. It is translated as CASSVVETMNTEAFF.

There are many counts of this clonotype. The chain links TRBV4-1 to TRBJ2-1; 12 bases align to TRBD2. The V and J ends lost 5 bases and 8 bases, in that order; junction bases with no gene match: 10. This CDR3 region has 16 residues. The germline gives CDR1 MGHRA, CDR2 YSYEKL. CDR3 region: CASSFRLAGVKDEQFF. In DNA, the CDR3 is TGCGCCAGCAGCTTCCGACTAGCGGGAGTCAAGGATGAGCAGTTCTTC.

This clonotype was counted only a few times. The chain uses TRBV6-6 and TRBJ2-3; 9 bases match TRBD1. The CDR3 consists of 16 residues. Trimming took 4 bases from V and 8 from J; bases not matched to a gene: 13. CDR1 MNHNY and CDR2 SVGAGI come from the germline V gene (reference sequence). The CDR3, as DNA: TGTGCCAGCAGTTCCAAACAGGGGGCGCTCTTTGGTACGCAGTATTTT. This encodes CASSSKQGALFGTQYF.

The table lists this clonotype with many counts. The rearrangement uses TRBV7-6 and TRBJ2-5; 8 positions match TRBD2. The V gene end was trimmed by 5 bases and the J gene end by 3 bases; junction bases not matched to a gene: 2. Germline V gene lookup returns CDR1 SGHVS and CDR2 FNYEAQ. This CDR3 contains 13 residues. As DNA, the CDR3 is TGTGCCAGCAGCCCAGCGGGGGAAGAGACCCAGTACTTC. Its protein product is CASSPAGEETQYF.

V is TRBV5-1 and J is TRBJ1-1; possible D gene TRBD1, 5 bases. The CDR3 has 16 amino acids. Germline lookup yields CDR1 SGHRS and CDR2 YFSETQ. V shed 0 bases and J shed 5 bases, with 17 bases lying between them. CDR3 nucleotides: TGCGCCAGCAGCTTGGATGGTTGGGGGGAAATGACTGAAGCTTTCTTT. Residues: CASSLDGWGEMTEAFF.

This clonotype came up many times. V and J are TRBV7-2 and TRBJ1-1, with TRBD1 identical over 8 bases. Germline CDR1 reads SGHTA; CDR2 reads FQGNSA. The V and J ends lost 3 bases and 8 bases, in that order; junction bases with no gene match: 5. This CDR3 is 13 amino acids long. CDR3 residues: CASSFGGQDEAFF. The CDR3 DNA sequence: TGTGCCAGCAGCTTTGGGGGACAGGACGAAGCTTTCTTT. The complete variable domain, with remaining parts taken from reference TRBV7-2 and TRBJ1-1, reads GAGVSQSPSNKVTEKGKDVELRCDPISGHTALYWYRQSLGQGLEFLIYFQGNSAPDKSGLPSDRFSAERTGGSVSTLTIQRTQQEDSAVYLCASSFGGQDEAFFGQGTRLTVV.

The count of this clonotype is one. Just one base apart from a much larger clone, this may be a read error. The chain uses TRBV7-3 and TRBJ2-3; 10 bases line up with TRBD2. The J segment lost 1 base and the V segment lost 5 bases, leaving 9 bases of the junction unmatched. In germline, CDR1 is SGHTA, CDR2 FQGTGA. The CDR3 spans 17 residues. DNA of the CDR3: TGTGCCAGCAGCGCAACGGCTAGCGGGGGCCGCACAGATACGCAGTATTTT. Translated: CASSATASGGRTDTQYF.

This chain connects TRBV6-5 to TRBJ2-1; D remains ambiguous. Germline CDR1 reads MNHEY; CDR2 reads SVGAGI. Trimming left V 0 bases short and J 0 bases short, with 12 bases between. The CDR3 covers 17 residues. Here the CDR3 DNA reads TGTGCCAGCAGTTACTCGATAGTTCGACCCTCCTACAATGAGCAGTTCTTC. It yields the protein CASSYSIVRPSYNEQFF.

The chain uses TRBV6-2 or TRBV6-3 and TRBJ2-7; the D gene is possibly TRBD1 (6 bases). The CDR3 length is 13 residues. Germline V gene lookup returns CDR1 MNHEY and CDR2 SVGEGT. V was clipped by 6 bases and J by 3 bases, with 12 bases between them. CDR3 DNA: TGTGCCAGCAGAGGACAGTGGATCTACGAGCAGTACTTC. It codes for CASRGQWIYEQYF.